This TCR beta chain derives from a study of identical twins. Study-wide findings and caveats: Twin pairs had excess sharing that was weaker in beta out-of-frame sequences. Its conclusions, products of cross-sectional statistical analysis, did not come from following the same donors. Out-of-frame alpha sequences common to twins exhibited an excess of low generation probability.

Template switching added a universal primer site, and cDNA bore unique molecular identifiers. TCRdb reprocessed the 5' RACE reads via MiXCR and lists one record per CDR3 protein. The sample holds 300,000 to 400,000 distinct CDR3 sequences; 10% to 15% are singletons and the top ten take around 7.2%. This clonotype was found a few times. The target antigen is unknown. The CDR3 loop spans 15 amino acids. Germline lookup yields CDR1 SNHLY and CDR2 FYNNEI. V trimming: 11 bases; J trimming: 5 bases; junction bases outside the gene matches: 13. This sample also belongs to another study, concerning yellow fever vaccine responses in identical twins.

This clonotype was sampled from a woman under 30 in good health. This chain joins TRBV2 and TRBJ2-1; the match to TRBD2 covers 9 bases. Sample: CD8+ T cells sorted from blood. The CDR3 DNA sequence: TGTGCCTTAACCCTAGCGGGAAGATTGGACAATGAGCAGTTCTTC. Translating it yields CALTLAGRLDNEQFF.